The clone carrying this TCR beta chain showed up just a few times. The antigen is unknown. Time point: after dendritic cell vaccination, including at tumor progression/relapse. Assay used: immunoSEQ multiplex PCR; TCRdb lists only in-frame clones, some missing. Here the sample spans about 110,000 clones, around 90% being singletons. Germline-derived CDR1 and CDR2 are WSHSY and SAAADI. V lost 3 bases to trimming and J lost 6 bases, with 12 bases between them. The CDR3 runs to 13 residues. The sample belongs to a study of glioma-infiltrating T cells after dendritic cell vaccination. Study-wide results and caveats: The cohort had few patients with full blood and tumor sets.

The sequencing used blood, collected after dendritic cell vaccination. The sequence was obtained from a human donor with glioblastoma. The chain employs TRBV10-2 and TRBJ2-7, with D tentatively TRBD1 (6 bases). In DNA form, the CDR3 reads TGCGCCAGCAGTGATACAGGGTCCCCCGAGCAGTACTTC. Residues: CASSDTGSPEQYF.